These 26 T cell receptor beta chains share one sample of origin, sequenced in a study of blood T cell repertoires in COVID-19. Generated by immunoSEQ multiplex PCR, the TCRdb table keeps only in-frame clones and is missing some. Of about 180,000 clones listed, around 83% are singletons. Input material: peripheral blood. The origin of the receptors is a woman in her sixties or seventies with COVID-19, enrolled during active disease.

The gene calls are TRBV5-6 and TRBJ2-4; the D gene is possibly TRBD1 (5 bases). The CDR3 consists of 15 residues. The V end was cut by 2 bases, the J end by 1 base, with 10 bases between. Germline CDR1 and CDR2: SGHDT and YYEEEE. CDR3 sequence (DNA): TGTGCCAGCAGCTTTTCAGGGTTGGCCAAAAACATTCAGTACTTC. Its translation: CASSFSGLAKNIQYF.

The chain recombines TRBV29-1 with TRBJ2-5, with TRBD1 identical over 10 bases. This CDR3 has 14 residues. Germline-derived CDR1 and CDR2 are SQVTM and ANQGSEA. Written as DNA, the CDR3 is TGCAGACCTCGGGGGACAGGGGTTGGAGAGACCCAGTACTTC. Translation gives CRPRGTGVGETQYF.

The chain employs TRBV18 and TRBJ2-5; 7 bases agree with TRBD2. The CDR3 covers 15 residues. In germline, CDR1 is KGHSH, CDR2 LQKENI. V lost 4 bases and J lost 3; bases outside the gene matches: 8. The CDR3 loop reads CASSRGGPAKETQYF. As DNA, the CDR3 is TGTGCCAGCTCACGCGGGGGACCAGCCAAAGAGACCCAGTACTTC.

The rearrangement uses TRBV11-3 and TRBJ2-2; D is perhaps TRBD1 (5 bases). CDR1 is SGHNT, CDR2 YENEEA, per germline. Trimming left V 6 bases short and J 4 bases short, with 9 bases between. The CDR3 has 13 residues. The CDR3 here is CASSLQGTGELFF. The CDR3 nucleotides are TGTGCCAGCAGTCTCCAGGGCACCGGGGAGCTGTTTTTT.

The rearrangement links TRBV27 to TRBJ2-2; 10 bases align to TRBD1. The CDR3 is made up of 16 amino acids. Looked up from germline, CDR1 is MNHEY and CDR2 is SMNVEV (reference sequence). Trimming cost V 6 bases and J 5 bases; bases outside gene matches: 9. The CDR3, as DNA: TGTGCCAGCAGCTCTGGGGACAGGGGAAGAACCGGGGAGCTGTTTTTT. It specifies CASSSGDRGRTGELFF.

The chain couples TRBV2 to TRBJ2-6, with D perhaps TRBD1 (5 bases). The CDR3 is 17 amino acids. Germline V gene lookup returns CDR1 SNHLY and CDR2 FYNNEI. V lost 6 bases to trimming and J lost 0 bases, with 15 bases between them. The CDR3 coding sequence is TGTGCCAGCAGAAATCAGCAGGGATACTCTGGGGCCAACGTCCTGACTTTC. It encodes CASRNQQGYSGANVLTF.

The chain joins TRBV5-1 to TRBJ2-1; D is uncertain. There are 12 residues in the CDR3. Germline lookup yields CDR1 SGHRS and CDR2 YFSETQ. Trimming took off 2 bases at V and 6 bases at J, with 6 bases between the two ends. In nucleotides, the CDR3 is TGCGCCAGCAGCTTCATGAGCAATGAGCAGTTCTTC. Translating gives CASSFMSNEQFF.

CDR3 residues: CASSIDLLRGSTGELFF. The CDR3 coding sequence is TGTGCCAGTAGTATAGATCTATTACGGGGGAGCACCGGGGAGCTGTTTTTT. The rearrangement uses TRBV19 and TRBJ2-2; possibly TRBD2 for D (6 bases). CDR3 size: 17 residues. Between the trimmed V and J ends, which lost 0 bases and 4 bases, there was a span of 15 bases. CDR1 and CDR2 from the germline V gene are LNHDA and SQIVND (reference sequence).

This sequence joins TRBV7-9 and TRBJ1-2; 8 positions agree with TRBD1. This CDR3 is built from 15 residues. J gave up 1 base and V 8 bases, and 9 bases lay outside the gene matches. Germline V gene data show CDR1 as SEHNR and CDR2 as FQNEAQ (reference sequence). In DNA, the CDR3 is TGTGCCAGCGAGGGGGCAGGGGGCTTTAACTATGGCTACACCTTC. It specifies CASEGAGGFNYGYTF.

The V gene is TRBV7-2, the J gene TRBJ2-7, with unresolved D. The CDR3 has 13 amino acids. Looked up from germline, CDR1 is SGHTA and CDR2 is FQGNSA. Deletions cut 2 bases from V and 6 bases from J, with 11 bases between. The CDR3 bases are TGTGCCAGCAGCTTACCCGAGCTTACCGAGCAGTACTTC. It encodes CASSLPELTEQYF.

The chain carries TRBV25-1 and TRBJ1-3, with TRBD1 as a possible D gene (6 bases). V gave up 5 bases and J gave up 4 bases, with 12 bases separating them. Germline CDR1 is MGHDK and CDR2 is SYGVNS. This CDR3 contains 14 residues. The CDR3 DNA reads TGTGCCAGCAGTTCTCAGGGGAGCGGAAACACCATATATTTT. Protein sequence: CASSSQGSGNTIYF.

This chain connects TRBV27 to TRBJ2-7, with 9 bases that match TRBD1. The CDR3 sequence is 14 residues long. The junction had 6 bases not matched to a gene; V was cut back by 6 bases and J by 3 bases. Looked up from germline, CDR1 is MNHEY and CDR2 is SMNVEV (reference sequence). CDR3 coding DNA: TGTGCCAGCAGAGGGACAGGGAAGGGCTACGAGCAGTACTTC. It is translated as CASRGTGKGYEQYF.

With regard to this clone: Other DNA sequences from this sample encode an identical CDR3 as well. The rearrangement links TRBV28 to TRBJ1-1; D ambiguous. This CDR3 has 14 amino acids. V lost 3 bases and J 1 base, leaving 9 bases between the germline ends. Germline assignment: CDR1 MDHEN and CDR2 SYDVKM. The CDR3 DNA is TGTGCCAGCAGTTTGGGAGGAGGGAACACTGAAGCTTTCTTT. It yields the protein CASSLGGGNTEAFF.

V gene TRBV6-2 or TRBV6-3 combines with J gene TRBJ2-7, with 12 bases lining up with TRBD2. V lost 5 bases, J lost 3 bases, and 8 bases stayed unmatched. The CDR3 spans 16 residues. From germline, CDR1 is MNHEY and CDR2 SVGEGT. CDR3 DNA sequence: TGTGCCAGCAGTCTACTAGCGGGAGGCAAAATCTACGAGCAGTACTTC. This sequence encodes CASSLLAGGKIYEQYF.

The chain carries TRBV28 and TRBJ2-1, with D unresolved. Per the germline V gene, CDR1 is MDHEN and CDR2 is SYDVKM. V was cut by 2 bases and J by 3 bases, with 5 bases left in between. This CDR3 spans 13 amino acids. CDR3 amino acids: CASSLNFYNEQFF. CDR3 bases: TGTGCCAGCAGTTTAAACTTCTACAATGAGCAGTTCTTC.

The chain recombines TRBV19 with TRBJ2-3, with TRBD2 identical over 12 bases. The CDR3 consists of 16 residues. Germline values: CDR1 LNHDA, CDR2 SQIVND (reference sequence). V shed 5 bases, J shed 5 bases, and the junction held 8 bases outside the gene matches. The chain's CDR3 is CASSVGLAGGQDTQYF. As DNA, the CDR3 is TGTGCCAGTAGTGTTGGCCTAGCGGGAGGGCAAGATACGCAGTATTTT.

This clone was observed a few times. This chain connects TRBV14 to TRBJ2-2; 8 bases are shared with TRBD1. Germline V gives CDR1 SGHDN, CDR2 FVKESK. The CDR3 has 16 amino acids. J was trimmed by 1 base and V by 5 bases; bases with no gene match: 6. CDR3 in DNA: TGTGCCAGCAGCAAACGGACAGGGAAGAACACCGGGGAGCTGTTTTTT. Translated: CASSKRTGKNTGELFF.

The chain joins TRBV6-5 to TRBJ2-7, with D maybe TRBD1 (6 bases). The CDR3 is made up of 15 amino acids. The V gene's germline CDR1 is MNHEY and CDR2 SVGAGI. V lost 0 bases and J 2 bases, leaving 11 bases between the germline ends. The CDR3 DNA follows: TGTGCCAGCAGTTACTCGGGCAGGGGCACCTACGAGCAGTACTTC. This codes for CASSYSGRGTYEQYF.

The chain combines TRBV5-1 with TRBJ1-2; 7 bases match TRBD1. This CDR3 has 14 amino acids. The germline V gene encodes CDR1 SGHRS and CDR2 YFSETQ. V shed 4 bases, J shed 1 base, and the junction held 4 bases outside the gene matches. CDR3 protein: CASSPGQLNYGYTF. The CDR3 DNA is TGCGCCAGCAGCCCGGGACAGCTTAACTATGGCTACACCTTC.

This rearrangement joins TRBV1 to TRBJ2-2; TRBD2, as called in the table, went unchecked against the DNA. TRBV1 is shown as a pseudogene. CDR3 length: 19 residues. Here the CDR3 reads CTSSQDGSTLVSLTGELFF. CDR3 coding DNA: TGCACCAGCAGCCAAGATGGGTCTACCCTAGTATCCCTAACCGGGGAGCTGTTTTTT.

The chain couples TRBV6-5 to TRBJ1-5; TRBD1 agrees at 7 bases. The trim removed 6 bases at V and 4 bases at J, leaving 3 bases unmatched. Germline CDR1 is MNHEY and CDR2 is SVGAGI. The CDR3 totals 13 residues. The CDR3 spells CASRVDRNQPQHF. The CDR3 DNA reads as TGTGCCAGCAGGGTGGACAGGAATCAGCCCCAGCATTTT.

The CDR3 DNA reads TGCGCCAGCAGCTCGACAGGAAACTATGGCTACACCTTC. Translating gives CASSSTGNYGYTF. The chain combines TRBV5-1 with TRBJ1-2; D perhaps matches TRBD1 (6 bases). Germline V gives CDR1 SGHRS, CDR2 YFSETQ. This CDR3 is built from 13 residues. V gave up 3 bases and J gave up 2 bases, with 8 bases separating them.

This chain's CDR3 is CASSFLLEETQYF. The CDR3 DNA follows: TGTGCCAGCAGCTTTTTACTGGAAGAGACCCAGTACTTC. The chain uses TRBV7-2 and TRBJ2-5; D remains ambiguous. This CDR3 comprises 13 residues. Germline V gives CDR1 SGHTA, CDR2 FQGNSA. V lost 3 bases to trimming and J lost 3 bases, with 8 bases between them.

The count of this clone is one. This chain connects TRBV9 to TRBJ1-6, with 9 bases fitting TRBD1. V gave up 3 bases and J gave up 9 bases; unmatched junction bases: 10. The CDR3 runs 16 residues. In germline, CDR1 is SGDLS, CDR2 YYNGEE. The CDR3 sequence: CASSALTGTGSSPLHF. CDR3 nucleotides: TGTGCCAGCAGCGCCCTAACCGGGACAGGGAGTTCACCCCTCCACTTT.

The chain carries TRBV28 and TRBJ2-5, with a possible D match to TRBD2 (6 bases). The ends were cut back, 9 bases at V and 7 bases at J, with 15 bases in the middle. This CDR3 is built from 12 residues. The germline V gene has CDR1 MDHEN and CDR2 SYDVKM. This CDR3 is CASHGPAGTQYF. CDR3 bases: TGTGCCAGTCACGGACCAGCGGGGACCCAGTACTTC. Combining the CDR3 with reference TRBV28 and TRBJ2-5 gives the whole variable domain DVKVTQSSRYLVKRTGEKVFLECVQDMDHENMFWYRQDPGLGLRLIYFSYDVKMKEKGDIPEGYSVSREKKERFSLILESASTNQTSMYLCASHGPAGTQYFGPGTRLLVL.

The CDR3 loop is CASSSRLNLGAVTNEKLFF. DNA of the CDR3: TGCGCCAGCAGCTCCCGACTAAATTTGGGGGCGGTAACTAATGAAAAACTGTTTTTT. The chain links TRBV5-1 to TRBJ1-4, with D perhaps TRBD1 (6 bases). CDR1 is SGHRS, CDR2 YFSETQ, per germline. The length of the CDR3 is 19 residues. Trimming shortened V by 3 bases and J by 1 base, and 22 bases separated the two germline ends.